A single sample gave rise to the 5 T cell receptor beta chains below, sequenced in a study of T cells in Graves' hyperthyroidism and ophthalmopathy. Amplification yielded TCR beta CDR3 regions, with RNA transcripts as the source. The TCR CDR3 was amplified in a first-round RT-PCR using the HTBI primer set. Via MiXCR, TCRdb re-called the multiplex PCR reads, giving one row per CDR3 protein. The data contain 800,000 or so distinct CDR3 sequences, over 35% of them singletons. Material for sequencing was blood. The receptor source for this set is a young man with Graves' hyperthyroidism.

In its sample, this clonotype was seen many times. V is TRBV25-1 and J is TRBJ1-1; D gene unclear. Trimming stripped 1 base from V and 11 bases from J, with 8 bases between. The CDR3 covers 11 residues. The V gene's germline CDR1 is MGHDK and CDR2 SYGVNS. The CDR3 region has the DNA TGTGCCAGCAGTGAATTGGGGAAGGCTTTCTTT. Translation: CASSELGKAFF.

This rearrangement joins TRBV19 to TRBJ2-7; D may correspond to TRBD1 or TRBD2 (5 bases each). This CDR3 comprises 15 residues. Trimming shortened V by 3 bases and J by 0 bases, and 12 bases separated the two germline ends. Germline CDR1 reads LNHDA; CDR2 reads SQIVND (reference sequence). The CDR3 DNA is TGTGCCAGTAGTATCGGGCAGGGAGTCTCCTACGAGCAGTACTTC. Translated, it gives CASSIGQGVSYEQYF.

The chain is built from TRBV29-1 and TRBJ2-5, with a weak D call TRBD1 (6 bases). Germline CDR1 reads SQVTM; CDR2 reads ANQGSEA. The length of the CDR3 is 13 residues. The V gene lost 7 bases and the J gene lost 0 bases, with 12 bases spanning the gap. The CDR3 sequence is CSGGQMNQETQYF. CDR3 DNA sequence: TGCAGCGGGGGGCAGATGAACCAAGAGACCCAGTACTTC. The full variable domain, with the rest looked up from reference TRBV29-1 and TRBJ2-5, is SAVISQKPSRDICQRGTSLTIQCQVDSQVTMMFWYRQQPGQSLTLIATANQGSEATYESGFVIDKFPISRPNLTFSTLTVSNMSPEDSSIYLCSGGQMNQETQYFGPGTRLLVL.

The chain uses TRBV6-5 and TRBJ1-5; no clear D. Germline V gene sequence: CDR1 MNHEY, CDR2 SVGAGI. V lost 10 bases and J lost 4, with 17 bases in between. The CDR3 runs to 14 residues. The CDR3 loop reads CATTPAGGNQPQHF. CDR3 coding DNA: TGTGCCACTACCCCAGCGGGTGGAAATCAGCCCCAGCATTTT.

This chain links TRBV7-9 with TRBJ1-4; 7 bases map to TRBD1. CDR3 length equals 14 residues. In germline, CDR1 is SEHNR, CDR2 FQNEAQ (reference sequence). V shed 6 bases, J shed 6 bases, and the junction held 7 bases outside the gene matches. CDR3 sequence (DNA): TGTGCCAGCAGTTATACAGGGGCGGATGAAAAACTGTTTTTT. Translating gives CASSYTGADEKLFF. Combining the CDR3 with reference TRBV7-9 and TRBJ1-4 gives the whole variable domain DTGVSQNPRHKITKRGQNVTFRCDPISEHNRLYWYRQTLGQGPEFLTYFQNEAQLEKSRLLSDRFSAERPKGSFSTLEIQRTEQGDSAMYLCASSYTGADEKLFFGSGTQLSVL.